These 19 T cell receptor beta chains were all obtained from the same sample, sequenced in a study of T cells after posttransplantation cyclophosphamide. Here immunoSEQ multiplex PCR was the method, and the copy in TCRdb shows in-frame clones only, minus some. The profile shows some 3,300 clones, 78% of them singletons. Sample: memory CD8+ T cells sorted from blood. These receptors came from a woman aged 60 to 75 in good health, CMV-negative, and a related stem cell transplant donor.

In its sample, this clone was seen a few times. The chain has TRBV5-6 and TRBJ2-7; maybe TRBD1 (5 bases). The V gene's germline CDR1 is SGHDT and CDR2 YYEEEE. This CDR3 spans 13 amino acids. V dropped 4 bases and J dropped 3 bases, with 11 bases sitting between them. This CDR3 is CASSPRQSYEQYF. The CDR3 bases are TGTGCCAGCAGCCCCAGACAGAGCTACGAGCAGTACTTC.

This rearrangement joins TRBV5-4 to TRBJ1-6; D possibly corresponds to TRBD1 (6 bases). Germline CDR1 is SGHNT and CDR2 is YYREEE (reference sequence). CDR3 size: 15 residues. V dropped 3 bases and J dropped 8 bases, with 15 bases sitting between them. The CDR3 DNA sequence: TGTGCCAGCAGCTCTGGACAGCCCGGGGATTCACCCCTCCACTTT. This sequence encodes CASSSGQPGDSPLHF.

The sample holds a few counts of this clone. The J gene is TRBJ2-3, the V gene TRBV4-3, with 8 bases fitting TRBD2. The CDR3 length is 15 residues. With 3 bases clipped from V and 0 bases from J, the junction kept 2 bases outside the gene matches. CDR1 is LGHNA and CDR2 is YSLEER in the germline V gene. CDR3 bases: TGCGCCAGCAGCCACGAGCGGGGGAGCACAGATACGCAGTATTTT. Encoded protein: CASSHERGSTDTQYF.

This sequence joins TRBV19 and TRBJ2-2; the match to TRBD2 covers 12 bases. J was trimmed by 4 bases and V by 5 bases; bases with no gene match: 5. The germline gives CDR1 LNHDA, CDR2 SQIVND (reference sequence). This CDR3 has 16 residues. CDR3 sequence: CASSPEGLAGTGELFF. The CDR3 coding sequence is TGTGCCAGTAGTCCAGAGGGACTAGCGGGCACCGGGGAGCTGTTTTTT.

This chain joins TRBV13 and TRBJ1-6; D uncertain. Germline CDR1 reads PRHDT; CDR2 reads FYEKMQ (reference sequence). This CDR3 has 13 residues. The V end was cut by 3 bases, the J end by 7 bases, with 7 bases between. The CDR3 region has the DNA TGTGCCAGCAGCTTGGGCAGAAATTCACCCCTCCACTTT. Residues: CASSLGRNSPLHF.

This chain joins TRBV13 and TRBJ2-2; 8 bases are shared with TRBD2. Germline V gene lookup returns CDR1 PRHDT and CDR2 FYEKMQ (reference sequence). V lost 6 bases to trimming and J lost 0 bases; unmatched junction nucleotides: 3. The CDR3 is 15 residues long. The CDR3 is CASRVTSANTGELFF. CDR3 sequence (DNA): TGTGCCAGCAGGGTGACTAGCGCGAACACCGGGGAGCTGTTTTTT. The full variable domain, completed using reference TRBV13 and TRBJ2-2, is AAGVIQSPRHLIKEKRETATLKCYPIPRHDTVYWYQQGPGQDPQFLISFYEKMQSDKGSIPDRFSAQQFSDYHSELNMSSLELGDSALYFCASRVTSANTGELFFGEGSRLTVL.

This chain connects TRBV5-1 to TRBJ1-6; TRBD1 aligns across 8 bases. Trimming at V came to 5 bases and at J to 0 bases, leaving 7 bases not matched to a gene. The germline gives CDR1 SGHRS, CDR2 YFSETQ. The CDR3 is 17 amino acids. Written as DNA, the CDR3 is TGCGCCAGCAGGGAGAGGACAGGGAGCTCCTATAATTCACCCCTCCACTTT. Translation gives CASRERTGSSYNSPLHF. The variable domain in full, with the rest retrieved from reference TRBV5-1 and TRBJ1-6, is KAGVTQTPRYLIKTRGQQVTLSCSPISGHRSVSWYQQTPGQGLQFLFEYFSETQRNKGNFPGRFSGRQFSNSRSEMNVSTLELGDSALYLCASRERTGSSYNSPLHFGNGTRLTVT.

The chain combines TRBV6-1 with TRBJ2-7, with D perhaps TRBD1 (5 bases). CDR3 length equals 9 residues. V gave up 6 bases and J gave up 12 bases, with 9 bases separating them. CDR1 and CDR2 (germline): MNHNS, SASEGT. In DNA form, the CDR3 reads TGTGCCAGCAGAGGGGAAGCGTACGTC. As protein: CASRGEAYV.

This clone was counted only a few times. The chain has TRBV28 and TRBJ1-5; TRBD1 aligns across 7 bases. The germline CDR1 and CDR2 sequences are MDHEN and SYDVKM. The V gene end was trimmed by 2 bases and the J gene end by 5 bases; junction bases not matched to a gene: 12. The CDR3 runs to 17 residues. The CDR3 DNA follows: TGTGCCAGCAGTTTAGGGACTGGACAAGGGGGCGATCAGCCCCAGCATTTT. It specifies CASSLGTGQGGDQPQHF. Looking up the rest from reference TRBV28 and TRBJ1-5 gives the full variable domain: DVKVTQSSRYLVKRTGEKVFLECVQDMDHENMFWYRQDPGLGLRLIYFSYDVKMKEKGDIPEGYSVSREKKERFSLILESASTNQTSMYLCASSLGTGQGGDQPQHFGDGTRLSIL.

The chain links TRBV4-3 to TRBJ2-3; 7 positions match TRBD2. Germline V CDR1 and CDR2: LGHNA, YSLEER. V lost 6 bases to trimming and J lost 6 bases; unmatched junction nucleotides: 18. This CDR3 comprises 17 residues. The chain's CDR3 is CASSMTPPGGGGDTQYF. The CDR3 nucleotides are TGCGCCAGCAGTATGACCCCCCCTGGGGGGGGTGGGGATACGCAGTATTTT.

The chain links TRBV4-3 to TRBJ1-4; D is uncertain. CDR1 and CDR2 (germline): LGHNA, YSLEER. V gave up 0 bases and J gave up 6 bases, with 14 bases separating them. The CDR3 totals 16 residues. The CDR3 DNA reads TGCGCCAGCAGCCAAGAGTTGCAGGAAATTGATGAAAAACTGTTTTTT. Translation gives CASSQELQEIDEKLFF.

The chain employs TRBV7-2 and TRBJ2-3; 10 bases align to TRBD2. J was trimmed by 0 bases and V by 1 base; bases with no gene match: 4. There are 17 residues in the CDR3. Looked up from germline, CDR1 is SGHTA and CDR2 is FQGNSA. The CDR3 region has the DNA TGTGCCAGCAGCTTAGGGGTAGCGGGGGGTAGCACAGATACGCAGTATTTT. As protein: CASSLGVAGGSTDTQYF.

Concerning this clone itself: The junction differs from germline at one of its ends, possibly a read error. Other DNA sequences of this sample code for an identical CDR3. V gene TRBV6-1 combines with J gene TRBJ1-6; a weak D match, TRBD1 (6 bases). The CDR3 is made up of 13 amino acids. In germline, CDR1 is MNHNS, CDR2 SASEGT. DNA of the CDR3: TGTGCCAGCAGTGAAACAGGGAATTCCCCCCTCCACTTT. Residues: CASSETGNSPLHF.

The chain couples TRBV7-2 to TRBJ1-1, with a weak D call TRBD1 (6 bases). Germline V gene data show CDR1 as SGHTA and CDR2 as FQGNSA. The CDR3 consists of 16 residues. V was clipped by 5 bases and J by 0 bases, with 16 bases between them. The CDR3 region is CASSKKGVSLNTEAFF. For the CDR3, the DNA is TGTGCCAGCAGCAAGAAGGGGGTCTCCCTGAACACTGAAGCTTTCTTT.

Comments on this clone: One junction end disagrees with the germline gene, perhaps due to a read error. This CDR3 is also generated by other DNA sequences in the sample. This chain uses TRBV7-8 with TRBJ1-6; D perhaps matches TRBD1 (6 bases). CDR3 size: 16 residues. Germline CDR1 is SGHVS and CDR2 is FQNEAQ. The CDR3 nucleotides are TGTGCCAGCAGCCTTAGGGGGGGCTCCTATAATTCCCCCCTCCACTTT. It yields the protein CASSLRGGSYNSPLHF.

J is TRBJ1-2 and V is TRBV6-5, with D perhaps matching TRBD1 (5 bases). Germline CDR1 is MNHEY and CDR2 is SVGAGI. The CDR3 has 13 amino acids. The V gene lost 8 bases and the J gene lost 7 bases, with 17 bases spanning the gap. The CDR3 region is CASVSGGFVGYTF. CDR3 coding DNA: TGTGCCAGCGTTAGTGGGGGGTTTGTTGGCTACACCTTC.

The chain is built from TRBV19 and TRBJ2-1, with 12 nucleotides matching TRBD2. J gave up 8 bases and V 5 bases, and 7 bases lay outside the gene matches. Germline CDR1 reads LNHDA; CDR2 reads SQIVND (reference sequence). The CDR3 runs 15 residues. CDR3 bases: TGTGCCAGTAGTCTGACTAGCGGGAGTTTCGATGAGCAGTTCTTC. It yields the protein CASSLTSGSFDEQFF.

The chain couples TRBV7-9 to TRBJ2-7; D call uncertain. The CDR3 runs to 14 residues. Trimming removed 3 bases at V and 0 bases at J, with 9 bases between. Germline CDR1 reads SEHNR; CDR2 reads FQNEAQ (reference sequence). The CDR3 bases are TGTGCCAGCAGCTTCCCGGGTACCTCCTACGAGCAGTACTTC. Residues: CASSFPGTSYEQYF.

The chain employs TRBV15 and TRBJ2-7, with 9 bases lining up with TRBD1. In germline, CDR1 is LNHNV, CDR2 YYDKDF (reference sequence). V shed 4 bases and J 3 bases; nucleotides not matched to a gene: 7. The CDR3 contains 15 residues. CDR3 protein: CATSIDPGQGYEQYF. Here the CDR3 DNA reads TGTGCCACCAGCATCGATCCGGGACAGGGCTACGAGCAGTACTTC.